This entry lists 16 T cell receptor beta chains sequenced from one sample in a study of cytomegalovirus exposure and HLA in healthy donors. 13 Jbeta primers and 60 Vbeta primers were used for the PCR. Produced via immunoSEQ multiplex PCR; TCRdb's table is partial and in-frame only. Of 60,000 to 75,000 clones listed, roughly 74% are singletons. Material for sequencing was PBMCs. These receptors all come from a man in his late teens or twenties in good health and CMV-seropositive.

CDR3 in amino acids: CASSLGQVDEKLFF. The DNA for the CDR3 is TGTGCCAGCAGCTTAGGGCAGGTGGATGAAAAACTGTTTTTT. The V call is TRBV7-9, the J call TRBJ1-4; D unresolved. The length of the CDR3 is 14 residues. CDR1 is SEHNR, CDR2 FQNEAQ, per germline (reference sequence). The V gene lost 1 base and the J gene lost 6 bases, with 9 bases spanning the gap. Looking up the rest from reference TRBV7-9 and TRBJ1-4 gives the full variable domain: DTGVSQNPRHKITKRGQNVTFRCDPISEHNRLYWYRQTLGQGPEFLTYFQNEAQLEKSRLLSDRFSAERPKGSFSTLEIQRTEQGDSAMYLCASSLGQVDEKLFFGSGTQLSVL.

CDR3: CASSFREDSEAFF. CDR3 nucleotide sequence: TGTGCCAGCAGCTTTCGCGAGGATAGTGAAGCTTTCTTT. J is TRBJ1-1 and V is TRBV11-3; D remains unclear. V gave up 3 bases and J gave up 7 bases, with 12 bases separating them. Germline-derived CDR1 and CDR2 are SGHNT and YENEEA. The CDR3 runs to 13 residues. The complete variable domain, with remaining parts taken from reference TRBV11-3 and TRBJ1-1, reads EAGVVQSPRYKIIEKKQPVAFWCNPISGHNTLYWYLQNLGQGPELLIRYENEEAVDDSQLPKDRFSAERLKGVDSTLKIQPAELGDSAVYLCASSFREDSEAFFGQGTRLTVV.

The rearrangement uses TRBV11-2 and TRBJ2-2; D is unclear. The CDR3 has 14 residues. Germline V gene data show CDR1 as SGHAT and CDR2 as FQNNGV. V lost 1 base and J 5 bases, leaving 8 bases between the germline ends. Here the CDR3 reads CASSLAQTTGELFF. The CDR3 region has the DNA TGTGCCAGCAGCTTAGCGCAGACAACCGGGGAGCTGTTTTTT. Full variable domain (missing parts from reference TRBV11-2 and TRBJ2-2): EAGVAQSPRYKIIEKRQSVAFWCNPISGHATLYWYQQILGQGPKLLIQFQNNGVVDDSQLPKDRFSAERLKGVDSTLKIQPAKLEDSAVYLCASSLAQTTGELFFGEGSRLTVL.

The chain employs TRBV28 and TRBJ1-2; 7 bases map to TRBD1. Germline-derived CDR1 and CDR2 are MDHEN and SYDVKM. The junction had 5 bases not matched to a gene; V was cut back by 5 bases and J by 8 bases. The CDR3 is made up of 12 amino acids. The CDR3: CASSATGEGYTF. The CDR3 region has the DNA TGTGCCAGCAGTGCAACAGGGGAGGGCTACACCTTC.

This sequence joins TRBV19 and TRBJ1-1; 7 nucleotides line up with TRBD1. V lost 4 bases to trimming and J lost 3 bases; unmatched junction nucleotides: 8. Germline loops: CDR1 LNHDA, CDR2 SQIVND (reference sequence). The CDR3 loop spans 15 amino acids. The CDR3 reads CASSNDRVRYTEAFF. DNA of the CDR3: TGTGCCAGTAGTAACGACAGGGTTCGGTACACTGAAGCTTTCTTT.

This clone appeared once. The DNA for the CDR3 is TGTGCCAGCAGTTTAATCTCCGCGTTCTACACTGAAGCTTTCTTT. Protein product: CASSLISAFYTEAFF. This rearrangement joins TRBV28 to TRBJ1-1; D gene ambiguous. The CDR3 covers 15 residues. Germline V gene data show CDR1 as MDHEN and CDR2 as SYDVKM. The V end lost 2 bases, the J end lost 3 bases, and 13 bases lay between the germline ends.

This clone was picked up many times. The CDR3, as DNA: TGTGCCTGGAGTGAGCTGGCAGAGGATGGCTACACCTTC. Translation gives CAWSELAEDGYTF. The gene calls are TRBV30 and TRBJ1-2; no definite D call. The V and J ends lost 1 base and 6 bases respectively, with 12 bases between them. The CDR3 consists of 13 residues. The germline gives CDR1 GTSNPN, CDR2 SVGIG (reference sequence). The variable domain in full, completed from reference TRBV30 and TRBJ1-2, reads SQTIHQWPATLVQPVGSPLSLECTVEGTSNPNLYWYRQAAGRGLQLLFYSVGIGQISSEVPQNLSASRPQDRQFILSSKKLLLSDSGFYLCAWSELAEDGYTFGSGTRLTVV.

V and J are TRBV6-5 and TRBJ2-7, with TRBD1 matching over 9 bases. The germline CDR1 and CDR2 sequences are MNHEY and SVGAGI. This CDR3 is 15 amino acids long. V was pared by 2 bases and J by 4 bases, with 6 bases of the junction left unmatched. This CDR3 is CASSYRRDREYEQYF. The CDR3 DNA follows: TGTGCCAGCAGTTACCGCCGGGACAGGGAGTACGAGCAGTACTTC.

The chain is built from TRBV21-1 and TRBJ2-2; TRBD1 is the table's D call, not checked against the DNA. TRBV21-1 is an annotated pseudogene. CDR3 size: 16 residues. For the CDR3, the DNA is TGTGCCAGCAGCAAAGAGGGCAGGGAATGCACCGGGGAGCTGTTTTTT. This sequence encodes CASSKEGRECTGELFF.

This sequence joins TRBV19 and TRBJ1-2; D not resolved. Germline V lookup: CDR1 LNHDA, CDR2 SQIVND (reference sequence). The CDR3 extends over 12 amino acids. V gave up 9 bases and J gave up 4 bases, with 12 bases separating them. Here the CDR3 reads CASTGDFYGYTF. The CDR3 region has the DNA TGTGCCAGCACCGGTGACTTCTATGGCTACACCTTC.

The chain employs TRBV2 and TRBJ1-2, with D hard to call. The V end was cut by 8 bases, the J end by 4 bases, with 14 bases between. This CDR3 region has 13 residues. Germline V lookup: CDR1 SNHLY, CDR2 FYNNEI. The chain's CDR3 is CASATSRSYGYTF. The CDR3, as DNA: TGTGCCAGCGCAACCAGCAGGTCCTATGGCTACACCTTC.

The V gene is TRBV6-5, the J gene TRBJ1-2; TRBD1 is a possible D gene (5 bases). Germline lookup yields CDR1 MNHEY and CDR2 SVGAGI. CDR3 length: 14 residues. V lost 5 bases, J lost 8 bases, and 18 bases lay in between. CDR3 loop: CASSPARRGQGYTF. CDR3 sequence (DNA): TGTGCCAGCAGTCCCGCCCGGAGGGGCCAGGGCTACACCTTC.

This clone was counted once. V gene TRBV2 combines with J gene TRBJ1-5; TRBD1 matches 7 bases. The V gene's germline CDR1 is SNHLY and CDR2 FYNNEI. V lost 8 bases, J lost 3 bases, and 10 bases stayed unmatched. The CDR3 totals 15 residues. The CDR3 DNA follows: TGTGCCAGCCTATTGGGGACAGATATCAATCAGCCCCAGCATTTT. It translates to CASLLGTDINQPQHF. Using reference TRBV2 and TRBJ1-5 for the parts outside the CDR3, the full variable domain is EPEVTQTPSHQVTQMGQEVILRCVPISNHLYFYWYRQILGQKVEFLVSFYNNEISEKSEIFDDQFSVERPDGSNFTLKIRSTKLEDSAMYFCASLLGTDINQPQHFGDGTRLSIL.

The chain employs TRBV10-2 and TRBJ2-3; 7 bases match TRBD2. This CDR3 contains 15 residues. V lost 9 bases to trimming and J lost 1 base; unmatched junction nucleotides: 10. The germline CDR1 and CDR2 sequences are WSHSY and SAAADI. CDR3: CASKEVAGGTDTQYF. CDR3 nucleotides: TGCGCCAGTAAGGAGGTGGCGGGGGGCACAGATACGCAGTATTTT.

CDR3 coding DNA: TGCGCCAGCAGCTTGGGGACAGGGAATAATTCACCCCTCCACTTT. Protein product: CASSLGTGNNSPLHF. J is TRBJ1-6 and V is TRBV5-1; TRBD1 agrees at 8 bases. Germline loops: CDR1 SGHRS, CDR2 YFSETQ. CDR3 length: 15 residues. Trimming removed 0 bases from V and 5 bases from J; junction bases left unmatched: 1.

V and J are TRBV30 and TRBJ1-4; 7 positions agree with TRBD1. CDR1 and CDR2 from the germline V gene are GTSNPN and SVGIG (reference sequence). The V segment lost 0 bases and the J segment 0 bases; nucleotides outside the gene matches: 1. CDR3 length: 15 residues. The chain's CDR3 is CAWSVGTATNEKLFF. Here the CDR3 DNA reads TGTGCCTGGAGTGTAGGGACAGCAACTAATGAAAAACTGTTTTTT.